One and the same sample provided the 15 T cell receptor beta chains below, sequenced in a study of T cell responses to AZD1222 COVID-19 vaccine (dated by TCRdb to the early 2020s). Preparation of the library involved the immunoSEQ multiplex PCR assay. The source is immuneACCESS, and TCRdb retained only in-frame sequences with V and J called. Part of the clones is not carried over; for the studies checked, unresolved V genes explain less than half of this, and the remainder is unexplained. The sample table shows 150,000 to 200,000 clones, and around 90% are seen once. The ten most abundant clones make up about 4% of the sample. The sample's time point, from its label and the paper: about 28 days (+/-7) after the second vaccine dose. This specimen's treatment or condition label, interpreted: meningococcal conjugate vaccine given as trial control. The source was peripheral blood, collected 28 days after the second dose of the MenACWY control vaccine. These receptors were collected from an adult who received the MenACWY meningococcal vaccine as a control.

J is TRBJ1-5 and V is TRBV6-2 or TRBV6-3; D call uncertain. CDR3 size: 14 residues. V lost 0 bases and J 6 bases, leaving 9 bases between the germline ends. Germline-derived CDR1 and CDR2 are MNHEY and SVGEGT. Here the CDR3 reads CASSYSGPGQPQHF. DNA of the CDR3: TGTGCCAGCAGTTACTCGGGCCCGGGTCAGCCCCAGCATTTT.

V usage is TRBV19 and J usage is TRBJ1-4; 9 bases map to TRBD1. J was trimmed by 7 bases and V by 11 bases; bases with no gene match: 5. CDR3 size: 12 residues. From germline, CDR1 is LNHDA and CDR2 SQIVND (reference sequence). In DNA, the CDR3 is TGTGCCTGGGACAGGGTATCTGAAAAACTGTTTTTT. It specifies CAWDRVSEKLFF.

The chain carries TRBV27 and TRBJ2-6; possibly TRBD1 for D (6 bases). The CDR3 contains 15 residues. V was clipped by 4 bases and J by 1 base, with 8 bases between them. Germline loops: CDR1 MNHEY, CDR2 SMNVEV (reference sequence). The DNA of the CDR3 is TGTGCCAGCAGTTCGGGGACATCTGGGGCCAACGTCCTGACTTTC. Amino acid sequence: CASSSGTSGANVLTF.

The chain is built from TRBV3-1 (or the pseudogene TRBV3-2) and TRBJ2-3; 8 bases line up with TRBD2. Germline CDR1 reads LGHDT; CDR2 reads YNNKEL (reference sequence). Trimming at V came to 5 bases and at J to 5 bases, leaving 12 bases not matched to a gene. The CDR3 consists of 16 residues. CDR3 nucleotides: TGTGCCAGCAGCAAAAGACAGCGGGGGTCGGGAGATACGCAGTATTTT. This translates into CASSKRQRGSGDTQYF.

The genes are TRBV11-2 and TRBJ1-4; no definite D call. The CDR3 extends over 16 amino acids. The germline V gene has CDR1 SGHAT and CDR2 FQNNGV. Trimming stripped 5 bases from V and 8 bases from J, with 21 bases between. The CDR3 sequence: CASSRGPSGTNEKLFF. CDR3 nucleotide sequence: TGTGCCAGCAGCCGGGGTCCCTCGGGTACGAACGAAAAACTGTTTTTT.

The chain joins TRBV10-3 to TRBJ2-1; TRBD2 matches 9 bases. The CDR3 spans 18 residues. Germline loops: CDR1 ENHRY, CDR2 SYGVKD. V trimming: 7 bases; J trimming: 2 bases; junction bases outside the gene matches: 15. In nucleotides, the CDR3 is TGTGCCATCACTACTACAAGGGGGCGGGAGGGTACCTACAATGAGCAGTTCTTC. Amino acids: CAITTTRGREGTYNEQFF.

The chain links TRBV7-9 to TRBJ1-2, with unresolved D. The CDR3 is 15 amino acids. Trimming removed 3 bases from V and 0 bases from J, with 11 bases in between. Germline assignment: CDR1 SEHNR and CDR2 FQNEAQ (reference sequence). This chain's CDR3 is CASSFAFSSNYGYTF. CDR3 DNA: TGTGCCAGCAGCTTCGCCTTCTCTTCTAACTATGGCTACACCTTC.

The chain has TRBV30 and TRBJ1-5; maybe TRBD1 (6 bases). Looked up from germline, CDR1 is GTSNPN and CDR2 is SVGIG (reference sequence). Trimming removed 3 bases from V and 0 bases from J, with 15 bases in between. This CDR3 region has 16 residues. The CDR3 DNA sequence: TGTGCCTGGAGAGGGGGTGGGGGTTATAGCAATCAGCCCCAGCATTTT. It yields the protein CAWRGGGGYSNQPQHF.

This chain joins TRBV19 and TRBJ1-1; D is unclear. V was clipped by 4 bases and J by 2 bases, with 14 bases between them. This CDR3 has 15 amino acids. The germline V gene encodes CDR1 LNHDA and CDR2 SQIVND (reference sequence). The chain's CDR3 is CASSNQGIINTEAFF. CDR3 in DNA: TGTGCCAGTAGTAACCAAGGTATAATAAACACTGAAGCTTTCTTT.

This sequence joins TRBV5-6 and TRBJ2-7; 7 bases fit TRBD1. Germline CDR1 and CDR2: SGHDT and YYEEEE. The CDR3 contains 15 residues. The V segment lost 4 bases and the J segment 0 bases; nucleotides outside the gene matches: 7. CDR3 protein: CASSGAGTASYEQYF. The CDR3 DNA reads as TGTGCCAGCAGCGGGGCCGGGACAGCCTCCTACGAGCAGTACTTC.

The V and J genes are TRBV7-8 and TRBJ1-4, with 7 bases identical to TRBD1. The junction had 7 bases not matched to a gene; V was cut back by 4 bases and J by 14 bases. This CDR3 spans 12 amino acids. CDR1 and CDR2 from the germline V gene are SGHVS and FQNEAQ. The CDR3 here is CASSSDRAGLFF. The CDR3 DNA sequence: TGTGCCAGCAGCTCAGACAGGGCTGGTCTGTTTTTT.

The chain links TRBV14 to TRBJ2-7; D might be TRBD2 (5 bases). Germline V gene data show CDR1 as SGHDN and CDR2 as FVKESK. The CDR3 runs to 14 residues. V shed 3 bases and J shed 6 bases, with 15 bases lying between them. As DNA, the CDR3 is TGTGCCAGCAGCCAGGCTAGTCTCGGGGTCGAGCAGTACTTC. This sequence encodes CASSQASLGVEQYF.

V gene TRBV5-4 combines with J gene TRBJ2-1, with a weak D call TRBD2 (7 bases). Trimming took 4 bases from V and 9 from J, leaving 23 bases between them. Looked up from germline, CDR1 is SGHNT and CDR2 is YYREEE (reference sequence). CDR3 length: 16 amino acids. CDR3 in amino acids: CASSHGGQVSTSEQFF. CDR3 nucleotide sequence: TGTGCCAGCAGCCACGGGGGGCAGGTCTCCACGAGTGAGCAGTTCTTC.

The chain employs TRBV29-1 and TRBJ1-2, with 11 bases lining up with TRBD1. The germline CDR1 and CDR2 sequences are SQVTM and ANQGSEA. The CDR3 runs 14 residues. V was pared by 6 bases and J by 7 bases, with 10 bases of the junction left unmatched. The CDR3 reads CSVVGQGVRIGYTF. CDR3 coding DNA: TGCAGCGTCGTGGGACAGGGGGTGAGGATTGGCTACACCTTC.

Written as DNA, the CDR3 is TGTGCCAGCAGCGTAGACGGGGCCGATAAGCCCCAGCATTTT. This translates into CASSVDGADKPQHF. The V call is TRBV9, the J call TRBJ1-5; a weak D match, TRBD1 (5 bases). V was shortened by 0 bases and J by 8 bases, with 12 bases between the two germline ends. This CDR3 spans 14 amino acids. The germline CDR1 and CDR2 sequences are SGDLS and YYNGEE.